The sequence of this T cell receptor (beta chain) was determined in a study of cytomegalovirus exposure and HLA in healthy donors. This clone has only a few counts. Its antigen is unidentified. This CDR3 is 16 amino acids long. Germline V gene lookup returns CDR1 MNHEY and CDR2 SMNVEV (reference sequence). Germline trimming cut 2 bases from V and 5 bases from J; bases unmatched to any gene: 5. 60 Vbeta and 13 Jbeta primers were used in PCR. Here immunoSEQ multiplex PCR was the method, and the copy in TCRdb shows in-frame clones only, minus some. Of 180,000 or so clones listed, about 80% are singletons. Whole-study findings and limits: Presence/absence analysis assumed near-uniform sequencing depth across donors. Sequencing probably produced one cluster of sequence variants that were highly shared. Donor immune exposure was known only as CMV serostatus. When analyzed later, a missense DCLRE1C variant was found to be linked to TCR beta V- and J-gene trimming.

J is TRBJ2-3 and V is TRBV27, with 12 bases lining up with TRBD1. The receptor was isolated from a man between 18 and 35 years old in good health and CMV-seronegative. Sequencing was performed on PBMCs. The CDR3 nucleotides read TGTGCCAGCAGTTTAGGCTGGGACAGGGGGCAAGATACGCAGTATTTT. It codes for CASSLGWDRGQDTQYF.